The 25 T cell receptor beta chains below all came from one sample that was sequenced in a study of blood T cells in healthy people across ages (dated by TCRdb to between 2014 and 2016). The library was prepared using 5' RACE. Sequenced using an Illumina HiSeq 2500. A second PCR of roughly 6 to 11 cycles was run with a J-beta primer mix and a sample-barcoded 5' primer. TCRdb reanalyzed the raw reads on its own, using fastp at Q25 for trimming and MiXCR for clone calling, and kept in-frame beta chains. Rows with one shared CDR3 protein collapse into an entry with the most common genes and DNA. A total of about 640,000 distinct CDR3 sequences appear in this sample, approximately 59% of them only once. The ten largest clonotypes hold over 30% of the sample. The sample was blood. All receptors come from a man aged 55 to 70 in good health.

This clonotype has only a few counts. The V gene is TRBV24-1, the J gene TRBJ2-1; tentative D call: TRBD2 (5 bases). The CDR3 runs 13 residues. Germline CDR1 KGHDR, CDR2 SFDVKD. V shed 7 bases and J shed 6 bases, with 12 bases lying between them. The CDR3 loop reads CATSGISVNEQFF. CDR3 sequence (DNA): TGTGCCACCAGCGGGATTAGCGTCAATGAGCAGTTCTTC.

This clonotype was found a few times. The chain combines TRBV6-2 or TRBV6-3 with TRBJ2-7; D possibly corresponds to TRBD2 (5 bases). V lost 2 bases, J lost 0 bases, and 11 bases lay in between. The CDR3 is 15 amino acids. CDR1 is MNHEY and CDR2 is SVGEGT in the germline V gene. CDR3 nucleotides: TGTGCCAGCAGTTACACGGAGGCCCTCTCCTACGAGCAGTACTTC. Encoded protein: CASSYTEALSYEQYF.

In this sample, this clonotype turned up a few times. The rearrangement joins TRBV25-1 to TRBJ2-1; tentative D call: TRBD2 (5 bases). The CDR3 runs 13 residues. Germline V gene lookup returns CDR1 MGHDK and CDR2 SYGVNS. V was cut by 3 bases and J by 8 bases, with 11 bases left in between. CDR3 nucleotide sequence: TGTGCCAGCAGTGACCGGGGAAGGGATGAGCAGTTCTTC. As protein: CASSDRGRDEQFF.

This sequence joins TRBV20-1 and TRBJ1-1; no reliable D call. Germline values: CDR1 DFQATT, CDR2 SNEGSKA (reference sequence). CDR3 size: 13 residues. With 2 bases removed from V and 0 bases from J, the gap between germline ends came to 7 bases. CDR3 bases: TGCAGTGCTAGACCGATCATGAACACTGAAGCTTTCTTT. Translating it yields CSARPIMNTEAFF.

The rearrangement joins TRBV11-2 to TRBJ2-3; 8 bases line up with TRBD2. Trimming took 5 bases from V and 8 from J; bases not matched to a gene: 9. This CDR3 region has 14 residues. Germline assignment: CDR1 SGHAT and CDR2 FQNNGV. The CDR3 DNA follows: TGTGCCAGCAGCCTCGGCGGGGGGCAGGGTACGCAGTATTTT. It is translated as CASSLGGGQGTQYF.

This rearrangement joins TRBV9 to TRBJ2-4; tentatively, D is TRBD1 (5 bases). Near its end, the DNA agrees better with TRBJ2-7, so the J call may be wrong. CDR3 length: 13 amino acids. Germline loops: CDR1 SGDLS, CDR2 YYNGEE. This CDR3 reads CASSGLTDYEQYF. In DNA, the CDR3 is TGTGCCAGCAGCGGCCTGACAGATTACGAGCAGTACTTC.

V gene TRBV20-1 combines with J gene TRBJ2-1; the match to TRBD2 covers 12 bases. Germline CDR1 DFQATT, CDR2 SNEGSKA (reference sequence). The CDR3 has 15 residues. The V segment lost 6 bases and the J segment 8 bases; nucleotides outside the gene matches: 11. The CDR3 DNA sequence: TGCAGTGCCCTACTAGCGGGGGGCCCCCAGGATGAGCAGTTCTTC. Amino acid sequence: CSALLAGGPQDEQFF.

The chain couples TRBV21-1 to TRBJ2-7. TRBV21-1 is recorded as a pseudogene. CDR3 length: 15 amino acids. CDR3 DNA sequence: TGTGCCAGCAGCAAAGACAGTTTAAGCTCCTACGAGCAGTACTTC. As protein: CASSKDSLSSYEQYF.

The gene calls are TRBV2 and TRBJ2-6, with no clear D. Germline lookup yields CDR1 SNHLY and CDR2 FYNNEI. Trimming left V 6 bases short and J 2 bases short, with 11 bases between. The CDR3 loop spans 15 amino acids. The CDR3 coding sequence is TGTGCCAGCAGCGCGCAACCGCCTGGGGCCAACGTCCTGACTTTC. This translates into CASSAQPPGANVLTF.

The CDR3 sequence: CASSLVTSTGEQFF. The CDR3, as DNA: TGCGCCAGCAGCTTGGTGACTAGCACGGGTGAGCAGTTCTTC. The chain carries TRBV5-1 and TRBJ2-1; TRBD2 aligns across 7 bases. J was trimmed by 9 bases and V by 0 bases; bases with no gene match: 6. The CDR3 runs 14 residues. Germline CDR1 is SGHRS and CDR2 is YFSETQ.

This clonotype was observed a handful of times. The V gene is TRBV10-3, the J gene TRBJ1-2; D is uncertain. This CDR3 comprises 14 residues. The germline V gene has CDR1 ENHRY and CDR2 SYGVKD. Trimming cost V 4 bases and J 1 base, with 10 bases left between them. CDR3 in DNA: TGTGCCATCAGTGCGATGGCCTTTAACTATGGCTACACCTTC. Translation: CAISAMAFNYGYTF.

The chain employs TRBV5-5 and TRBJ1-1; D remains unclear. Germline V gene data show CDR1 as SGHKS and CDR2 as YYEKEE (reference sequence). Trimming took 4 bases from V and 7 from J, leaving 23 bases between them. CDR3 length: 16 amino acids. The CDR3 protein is CASSLERVLGHCEAFF. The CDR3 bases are TGTGCCAGCAGCCTCGAACGGGTCCTGGGTCACTGTGAAGCTTTCTTT.

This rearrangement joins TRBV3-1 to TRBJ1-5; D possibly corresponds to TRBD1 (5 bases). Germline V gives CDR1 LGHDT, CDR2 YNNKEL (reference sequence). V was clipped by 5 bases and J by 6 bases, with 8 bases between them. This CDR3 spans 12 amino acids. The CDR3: CASSVRGQPQHF. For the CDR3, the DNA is TGTGCCAGCAGCGTTAGGGGTCAGCCCCAGCATTTT.

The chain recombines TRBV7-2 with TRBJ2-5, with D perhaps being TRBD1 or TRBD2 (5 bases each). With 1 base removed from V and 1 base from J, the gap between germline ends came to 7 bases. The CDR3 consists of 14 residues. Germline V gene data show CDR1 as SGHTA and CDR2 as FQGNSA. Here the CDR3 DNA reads TGTGCCAGCAGCTTAGATGGGGGCCAAGAGACCCAGTACTTC. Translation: CASSLDGGQETQYF.

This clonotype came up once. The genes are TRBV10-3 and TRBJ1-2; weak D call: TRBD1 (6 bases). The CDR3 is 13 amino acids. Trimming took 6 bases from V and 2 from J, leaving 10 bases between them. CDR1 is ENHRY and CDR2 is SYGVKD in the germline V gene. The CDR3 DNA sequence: TGTGCCATCAGCACAGGGAGGAACTATGGCTACACCTTC. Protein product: CAISTGRNYGYTF.

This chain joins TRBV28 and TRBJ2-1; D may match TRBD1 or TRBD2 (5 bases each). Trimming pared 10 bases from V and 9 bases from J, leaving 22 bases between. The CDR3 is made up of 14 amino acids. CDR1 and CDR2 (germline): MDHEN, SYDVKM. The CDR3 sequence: CATLGDVDGSEQFF. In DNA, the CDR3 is TGTGCCACCCTAGGGGACGTCGATGGTAGTGAGCAGTTCTTC.

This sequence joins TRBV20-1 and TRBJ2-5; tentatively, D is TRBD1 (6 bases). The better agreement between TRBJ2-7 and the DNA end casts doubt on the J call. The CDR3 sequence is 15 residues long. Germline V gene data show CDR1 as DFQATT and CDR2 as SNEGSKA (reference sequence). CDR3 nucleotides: TGCAGTGCTAGAGGCCTACAGGGTTCAACCTACGAGCAGTACTTC. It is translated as CSARGLQGSTYEQYF.

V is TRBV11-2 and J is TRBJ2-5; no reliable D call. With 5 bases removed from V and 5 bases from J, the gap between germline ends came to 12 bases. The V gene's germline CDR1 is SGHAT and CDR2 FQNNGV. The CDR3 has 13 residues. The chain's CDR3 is CASSPEVRETQYF. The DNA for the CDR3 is TGTGCCAGCAGCCCCGAGGTTCGGGAGACCCAGTACTTC. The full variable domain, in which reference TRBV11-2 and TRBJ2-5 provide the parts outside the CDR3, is EAGVAQSPRYKIIEKRQSVAFWCNPISGHATLYWYQQILGQGPKLLIQFQNNGVVDDSQLPKDRFSAERLKGVDSTLKIQPAKLEDSAVYLCASSPEVRETQYFGPGTRLLVL.

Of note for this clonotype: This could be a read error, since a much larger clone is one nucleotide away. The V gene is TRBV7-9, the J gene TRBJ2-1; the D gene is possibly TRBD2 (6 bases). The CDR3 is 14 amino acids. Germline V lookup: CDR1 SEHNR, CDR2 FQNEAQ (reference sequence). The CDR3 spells CASSLYGSYDEQFF. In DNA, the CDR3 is TGTGCCAGCAGCTTATACGGGAGCTACGATGAGCAGTTCTTC.

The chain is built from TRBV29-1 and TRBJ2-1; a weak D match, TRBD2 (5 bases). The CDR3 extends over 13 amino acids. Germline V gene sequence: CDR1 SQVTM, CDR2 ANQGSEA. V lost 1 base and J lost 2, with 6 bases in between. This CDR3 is CSVEGGAYNEQFF. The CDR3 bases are TGCAGCGTTGAAGGGGGAGCCTACAATGAGCAGTTCTTC.

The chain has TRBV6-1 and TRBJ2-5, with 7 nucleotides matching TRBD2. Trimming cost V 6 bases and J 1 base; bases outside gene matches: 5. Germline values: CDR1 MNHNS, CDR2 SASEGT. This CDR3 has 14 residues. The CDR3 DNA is TGTGCCAGCAGGGGGTCTAGCGGCCAAGAGACCCAGTACTTC. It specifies CASRGSSGQETQYF.

The CDR3 nucleotides read TGCAGTGCGGCCTCCATGGGAGGGGGGGCATTAGCTGGGACTCAGTACTTC. Its protein product is CSAASMGGGALAGTQYF. The genes are TRBV20-1 and TRBJ2-7; the D gene is possibly TRBD2 (7 bases). Per the germline V gene, CDR1 is DFQATT and CDR2 is SNEGSKA (reference sequence). The V end was cut by 6 bases, the J end by 10 bases, with 34 bases between. The CDR3 has 17 residues.

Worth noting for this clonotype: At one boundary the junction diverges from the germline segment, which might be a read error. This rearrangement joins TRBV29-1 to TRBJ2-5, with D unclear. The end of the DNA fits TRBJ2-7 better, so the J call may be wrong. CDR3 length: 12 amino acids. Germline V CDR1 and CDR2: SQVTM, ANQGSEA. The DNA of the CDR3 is TGCAGCGTTGGGCGAAGCTCCTGCGAGCAGTACTTC. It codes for CSVGRSSCEQYF.

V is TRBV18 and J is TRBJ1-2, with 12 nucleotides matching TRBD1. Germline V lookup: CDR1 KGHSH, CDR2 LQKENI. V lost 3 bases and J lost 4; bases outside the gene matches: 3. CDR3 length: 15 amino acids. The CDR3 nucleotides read TGTGCCAGCTCACCGGGACAGGGGGCTGTCTATGGCTACACCTTC. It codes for CASSPGQGAVYGYTF.

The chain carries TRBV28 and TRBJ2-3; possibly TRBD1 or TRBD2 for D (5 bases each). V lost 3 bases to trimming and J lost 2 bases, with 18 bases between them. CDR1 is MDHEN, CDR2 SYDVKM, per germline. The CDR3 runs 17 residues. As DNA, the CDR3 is TGTGCCAGCAGTTTTTTTGCAATGGGGACCCTCACAGATACGCAGTATTTT. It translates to CASSFFAMGTLTDTQYF.